This TCR beta chain was sequenced for a study of cytomegalovirus exposure and HLA in healthy donors. Both 60 Vbeta primers and 13 Jbeta primers went into the PCR. Produced via immunoSEQ multiplex PCR; TCRdb's table is partial and in-frame only. Found here are 150,000 or so clones, just over 75% of them singletons; the top ten hold approximately 1%. Regarding the study as a whole: The study designated fewer than 200 TCR beta chains cytomegalovirus-associated. Later analysis identified a missense DCLRE1C variant that was linked to TCR beta V- and J-gene trimming. A later analysis found that most CMV-associated TCR beta chains appeared HLA-restricted. In vitro data verified a few CMV-associated chains as specific for CMV antigens.

Details on this clone: Antigen unknown.

The CDR3 length is 14 residues. Germline V CDR1 and CDR2: SGHDT, YYEEEE. The V gene lost 0 bases and the J gene lost 0 bases, with 6 bases spanning the gap. The genes are TRBV5-6 and TRBJ2-5; D remains unclear. The sample was PBMCs. This clonotype originated in a middle-aged woman in good health and CMV-seronegative. DNA of the CDR3: TGTGCCAGCAGCTTGGGGCACCACCAAGAGACCCAGTACTTC. It yields the protein CASSLGHHQETQYF.